These T cell receptor beta chains were read from a single sample in a study of shared clonotypes between healthy human individuals. Sequencing was performed with immunoSEQ multiplex PCR; in TCRdb, only in-frame clones are kept and a portion is missing. The sample records about 800,000 clones, about 96% being singletons. Sample: naive CD8+ T cells sorted from blood. The receptors here all came from a man younger than 40 in good health. The CDR3 runs from the conserved cysteine through the conserved F or W. The D gene is left open where the match is weak. Some rows mark clone size as missing; the rest say once, few, many or name a class of expanded clone.

V	D	size	J	CDR3	DNA
TRBV5-4	NA	few	TRBJ2-2	CASSYGRAGAASNTGELFF	TGTGCCAGCAGCTACGGAAGAGCCGGGGCTGCTTCGAACACCGGGGAGCTGTTTTTT
TRBV4-1	NA	NA	TRBJ1-3	CASSQVSPSGGNTIYF	TGCGCCAGCAGCCAAGTGTCTCCCTCGGGTGGAAACACCATATATTTT
TRBV4-1	NA	NA	TRBJ2-3	CASRTWRGVTDTQYF	TGCGCCAGCAGAACTTGGAGGGGTGTTACAGATACGCAGTATTTT
TRBV7-3	NA	NA	TRBJ2-1	CASSFLGRDEQFF	TGTGCCAGCAGCTTCCTAGGCCGGGATGAGCAGTTCTTC
TRBV7-9	TRBD1	once	TRBJ2-7	CASSPGTGAYEQYF	TGTGCCAGCAGCCCTGGGACAGGGGCCTACGAGCAGTACTTC
TRBV4-3	NA	NA	TRBJ1-5	CASSQGRSVQPQHF	TGCGCCAGCAGCCAAGGAAGATCGGTGCAGCCCCAGCATTTT
TRBV29-1	TRBD1	NA	TRBJ2-1	CSAVGTGTGGVRTYNEQFF	TGCAGCGCCGTGGGTACCGGGACAGGGGGAGTTCGGACCTACAATGAGCAGTTCTTC
TRBV2	NA	NA	TRBJ2-2	CASRGRELFF	TGTGCCAGCAGGGGCCGGGAGCTGTTTTTT
TRBV6-1	NA	NA	TRBJ2-7	CASSQRTEYYEQYF	TGTGCCAGCAGTCAACGGACTGAGTATTACGAGCAGTACTTC
TRBV28	TRBD2	NA	TRBJ2-2	CASSQTSGSVGELFF	TGTGCCAGCAGTCAGACTAGCGGGAGTGTCGGGGAGCTGTTTTTT
TRBV28	NA	NA	TRBJ1-3	CASSWYRGSGNTIYF	TGTGCCAGCAGTTGGTACCGGGGCTCTGGAAACACCATATATTTT